Presented here are 23 T cell receptor beta chains from one specimen sequenced in a study of OX40 agonist ivuxolimab in advanced cancers. Sequenced by immunoSEQ multiplex PCR; TCRdb stores in-frame clones only, minus some. Of about 82,000 clones in the sample, 75% to 90% are singletons; the top ten hold roughly 2.5%. Sequences were derived from CD4+ or CD8+ T cells sorted from blood, sampled in a trial of the OX40 agonist ivuxolimab. The receptors were sampled from an adult with an advanced solid tumor such as melanoma, head and neck, liver or kidney cancer.

The rearrangement joins TRBV28 to TRBJ2-2; no clear D gene. With 4 bases removed from V and 0 bases from J, the gap between germline ends came to 3 bases. Per the germline V gene, CDR1 is MDHEN and CDR2 is SYDVKM. The CDR3 loop spans 13 amino acids. The CDR3 coding sequence is TGTGCCAGCAGTTCCACGAACACCGGGGAGCTGTTTTTT. This encodes CASSSTNTGELFF.

This clone was counted between two and nine times. The CDR3 protein is CASSLSRSPYEQYF. The CDR3, as DNA: TGTGCCAGCAGCTTGTCCAGGAGCCCTTACGAGCAGTACTTC. The V gene is TRBV5-5, the J gene TRBJ2-7; D call uncertain. Germline V gene sequence: CDR1 SGHKS, CDR2 YYEKEE (reference sequence). V lost 1 base and J lost 4, with 12 bases in between. The CDR3 covers 14 residues.

V and J are TRBV5-1 and TRBJ2-5; 8 nucleotides line up with TRBD1. The V segment lost 2 bases and the J segment 5 bases; nucleotides outside the gene matches: 8. The CDR3 loop spans 15 amino acids. Germline CDR1 reads SGHRS; CDR2 reads YFSETQ. In DNA, the CDR3 is TGCGCCAGCAGCTTCTACAGGGGGTCTGGGGAGACCCAGTACTTC. Amino acid sequence: CASSFYRGSGETQYF.

This chain links TRBV6-1 with TRBJ2-3; D perhaps matches TRBD2 (6 bases). CDR1 and CDR2 (germline): MNHNS, SASEGT. The CDR3 contains 13 residues. V was shortened by 4 bases and J by 6 bases, with 11 bases between the two germline ends. As DNA, the CDR3 is TGTGCCAGCAGTGGCCTAGCGTCTGATACGCAGTATTTT. Encoded protein: CASSGLASDTQYF.

This clone was detected once. The chain couples TRBV30 to TRBJ1-5, with D hard to call. Deletions cut 2 bases from V and 2 bases from J, with 10 bases between. The CDR3 contains 14 residues. Germline V gene lookup returns CDR1 GTSNPN and CDR2 SVGIG (reference sequence). CDR3 in DNA: TGTGCCTGGAGTAGATTATCAGGCAATCAGCCCCAGCATTTT. As protein: CAWSRLSGNQPQHF.

The chain carries TRBV29-1 and TRBJ2-1; D gene uncertain. Germline V gene sequence: CDR1 SQVTM, CDR2 ANQGSEA. V dropped 7 bases and J dropped 4 bases, with 17 bases sitting between them. The CDR3 sequence is 14 residues long. CDR3 protein: CSAPGNRIYNEQFF. The CDR3 DNA sequence: TGCAGCGCCCCTGGGAACCGAATATACAATGAGCAGTTCTTC.

J is TRBJ2-1 and V is TRBV6-1, with TRBD2 matching 7 bases. This CDR3 spans 15 amino acids. With V trimmed by 6 bases and J by 6 bases, 11 bases remained unmatched. Germline V lookup: CDR1 MNHNS, CDR2 SASEGT. The CDR3 loop reads CASSLQRGGFNEQFF. CDR3 DNA sequence: TGTGCCAGCAGCCTCCAGCGGGGAGGCTTCAATGAGCAGTTCTTC.

The rearrangement uses TRBV5-4 and TRBJ2-7, with 10 bases aligning to TRBD1. This CDR3 spans 14 amino acids. J lost 5 bases, V lost 4 bases, and 6 bases had no gene match. CDR1 and CDR2 (germline): SGHNT, YYREEE (reference sequence). The DNA for the CDR3 is TGTGCCAGCAGCGAGACAGGGGGCAAAAACGAGCAGTACTTC. As protein: CASSETGGKNEQYF.

DNA of the CDR3: TGCGCCAGCAGCCCGCTAGCGTCGGGTTCCTACGAGCAGTACTTC. The encoded protein is CASSPLASGSYEQYF. This chain joins TRBV5-1 and TRBJ2-7; D perhaps matches TRBD2 (6 bases). Deletions cut 4 bases from V and 1 base from J, with 15 bases between. This CDR3 contains 15 residues. CDR1 SGHRS and CDR2 YFSETQ come from the germline V gene.

This clone showed up just a few times. This chain joins TRBV28 and TRBJ2-1, with 13 bases lining up with TRBD2. This CDR3 has 17 amino acids. CDR1 MDHEN and CDR2 SYDVKM come from the germline V gene. The junction had 7 bases not matched to a gene; V was cut back by 6 bases and J by 2 bases. The DNA of the CDR3 is TGTGCCAGCAGCGCCGTACTAGCGGGGGGGCCCTACAATGAGCAGTTCTTC. The encoded protein is CASSAVLAGGPYNEQFF.

This chain connects TRBV28 to TRBJ2-7, with TRBD1 as a possible D gene (5 bases). The CDR3 extends over 14 amino acids. The germline CDR1 and CDR2 sequences are MDHEN and SYDVKM. V was trimmed by 3 bases and J by 0 bases, leaving 9 bases between them. DNA for the CDR3: TGTGCCAGCAGTTTCAGGCAGGGCTCCTACGAGCAGTACTTC. Protein sequence: CASSFRQGSYEQYF.

V is TRBV6-6 and J is TRBJ1-4; no clear D gene. The CDR3 runs 15 residues. V was trimmed by 0 bases and J by 6 bases, leaving 11 bases between them. From germline, CDR1 is MNHNY and CDR2 SVGAGI (reference sequence). The CDR3 sequence: CASSYSGRWDEKLFF. The CDR3 DNA follows: TGTGCCAGCAGTTACTCAGGGCGGTGGGATGAAAAACTGTTTTTT.

V is TRBV30 and J is TRBJ2-7, with TRBD2 as a possible D gene (6 bases). V lost 6 bases and J 4 bases, leaving 16 bases between the germline ends. The CDR3 contains 13 residues. Germline V gene data show CDR1 as GTSNPN and CDR2 as SVGIG (reference sequence). The CDR3 sequence: CACCGGTSYEQYF. The CDR3 DNA reads as TGTGCCTGCTGCGGCGGGACTTCGTACGAGCAGTACTTC. Together with reference TRBV30 and TRBJ2-7, the CDR3 gives the full variable domain: SQTIHQWPATLVQPVGSPLSLECTVEGTSNPNLYWYRQAAGRGLQLLFYSVGIGQISSEVPQNLSASRPQDRQFILSSKKLLLSDSGFYLCACCGGTSYEQYFGPGTRLTVT.

The chain joins TRBV6-5 to TRBJ1-2; the match to TRBD1 covers 10 bases. CDR1 and CDR2 from the germline V gene are MNHEY and SVGAGI. The trim removed 7 bases at V and 3 bases at J, leaving 5 bases unmatched. The CDR3 consists of 14 residues. DNA of the CDR3: TGTGCCAGCACCCGGGACAGGGGAGACTATGGCTACACCTTC. This sequence encodes CASTRDRGDYGYTF.

The chain recombines TRBV5-4 with TRBJ1-2, with 10 bases lining up with TRBD1. Germline V gene sequence: CDR1 SGHNT, CDR2 YYREEE (reference sequence). This CDR3 spans 16 amino acids. V lost 3 bases, J lost 3 bases, and 8 bases stayed unmatched. CDR3 bases: TGTGCCAGCAGCTCCAGGACAGGGGGAAACCACTATGGCTACACCTTC. Protein product: CASSSRTGGNHYGYTF.

This clone was seen a single time. CDR3 nucleotides: TGTGCCAGCAGTTACGATCGGGTAAATGAAAAACTGTTTTTT. The encoded protein is CASSYDRVNEKLFF. This chain joins TRBV6-5 and TRBJ1-4; D gene ambiguous. CDR3 length: 14 residues. CDR1 is MNHEY and CDR2 is SVGAGI in the germline V gene. The V gene lost 2 bases and the J gene lost 5 bases, with 9 bases spanning the gap.

This clone was detected only once. This rearrangement joins TRBV30 to TRBJ1-2, with 9 bases fitting TRBD1. V shed 1 base, J shed 1 base, and the junction held 4 bases outside the gene matches. CDR3 length equals 15 residues. CDR1 GTSNPN and CDR2 SVGIG come from the germline V gene (reference sequence). The DNA for the CDR3 is TGTGCCTGGAGTGCCCCGGACAGGGGTAACTATGGCTACACCTTC. Translating it yields CAWSAPDRGNYGYTF.

This sequence joins TRBV2 and TRBJ1-1; no clear D. V shed 5 bases and J shed 4 bases, with 8 bases lying between them. The length of the CDR3 is 12 residues. CDR1 is SNHLY and CDR2 is FYNNEI in the germline V gene. The CDR3 sequence: CASSSTATEAFF. In DNA, the CDR3 is TGTGCCAGCAGTAGTACAGCCACTGAAGCTTTCTTT.

The chain uses TRBV27 and TRBJ2-7; 9 bases agree with TRBD1. There are 13 residues in the CDR3. J gave up 6 bases and V 6 bases, and 6 bases lay outside the gene matches. From germline, CDR1 is MNHEY and CDR2 SMNVEV (reference sequence). CDR3 in amino acids: CASRGQGGGEQYF. In nucleotides, the CDR3 is TGTGCCAGCAGGGGACAGGGAGGTGGCGAGCAGTACTTC.

The V gene is TRBV29-1, the J gene TRBJ2-7; no clear D. Germline V gene lookup returns CDR1 SQVTM and CDR2 ANQGSEA. The CDR3 contains 12 residues. Deletions cut 5 bases from V and 2 bases from J, with 10 bases between. The chain's CDR3 is CSVRQVAYEQYF. The CDR3 DNA sequence: TGCAGCGTTCGCCAGGTTGCCTACGAGCAGTACTTC.

V is TRBV15 and J is TRBJ2-5, with 7 positions matching TRBD2. From germline, CDR1 is LNHNV and CDR2 YYDKDF (reference sequence). J lost 5 bases, V lost 1 base, and 10 bases had no gene match. The CDR3 extends over 16 amino acids. The CDR3: CATSRGAGSPLETQYF. The DNA for the CDR3 is TGTGCCACCAGCAGAGGAGCGGGGTCCCCCCTTGAGACCCAGTACTTC.

The chain recombines TRBV5-8 with TRBJ2-2, with 8 nucleotides matching TRBD2. Trimming cost V 7 bases and J 0 bases; bases outside gene matches: 5. CDR3 size: 15 residues. From germline, CDR1 is SGHTS and CDR2 YDEGEE. The CDR3 DNA reads TGTGCCAGCTTTAGCGGGACCTCGAACACCGGGGAGCTGTTTTTT. It specifies CASFSGTSNTGELFF.

The chain couples TRBV28 to TRBJ2-7, with 7 bases aligning to TRBD1. The CDR3 length is 14 residues. V shed 8 bases and J 6 bases; nucleotides not matched to a gene: 13. Per germline, CDR1 MDHEN and CDR2 SYDVKM. The CDR3 DNA reads as TGTGCCAGCGTCCCCGGGACAGCTCAGGGCGAGCAGTACTTC. This encodes CASVPGTAQGEQYF.